This T cell receptor (beta chain) was recorded in a study of long-term antiretroviral therapy in people with HIV. All donors provided no fewer than one pre-ART and no fewer than two post-ART PBMC samples. The immunoSEQ assay was v3.0, run at survey level. Sequencing used immunoSEQ multiplex PCR; TCRdb keeps in-frame clones, though not all of them. The sample gives approximately 35,000 clones, roughly 80% of which show up once; under 8.5% is in the top ten. CDR1 and CDR2 (germline): SGHNT, YYREEE (reference sequence). The CDR3 is 12 residues long. Trimming shortened V by 2 bases and J by 9 bases, and 9 bases separated the two germline ends. Overall study findings and caveats: Absence of data on ART adherence, viral resistance or therapy changes was noted. All time points showed a repertoire dominated by clones expanded before ART. Blood was collected between the mid-2000s and the late 2010s, possibly under older ART regimens.

Notes on this clone: The antigen remains unidentified.

The sequence was collected from a woman aged 45-65 years with HIV. Material: unsorted PBMCs, obtained 2 years after starting antiretroviral therapy. This sequence joins TRBV5-4 and TRBJ2-1, with TRBD2 as a possible D gene (6 bases). The CDR3 nucleotides read TGTGCCAGCAGCTTCCCCGGGAGTGAGCAGTTCTTC. Its protein product is CASSFPGSEQFF. Full variable domain (missing parts from reference TRBV5-4 and TRBJ2-1): ETGVTQSPTHLIKTRGQQVTLRCSSQSGHNTVSWYQQALGQGPQFIFQYYREEENGRGNFPPRFSGLQFPNYSSELNVNALELDDSALYLCASSFPGSEQFFGPGTRLTVL.